This TCR beta chain emerged from a study of cytomegalovirus exposure and HLA in healthy donors. Trimming shortened V by 6 bases and J by 13 bases, and 24 bases separated the two germline ends. Germline CDR1 reads KGHSH; CDR2 reads LQKENI. The CDR3 consists of 14 residues. A remark on this clone: Antigen: not known.

Vbeta (60) and Jbeta (13) primers were used in the PCR. The data were produced by immunoSEQ multiplex PCR, yet TCRdb's version contains in-frame clones alone and is incomplete. The sample lists about 82,000 clones; around 90% were seen once. Findings and limits, study-wide: A few CMV-associated chains proved CMV antigen-specific in vitro.

The source material was PBMCs. This TCR came from a man aged 18-30 years in good health and CMV-seronegative. J is TRBJ2-5 and V is TRBV18; D is possibly TRBD2 (6 bases). The chain's CDR3 is CASSSVPLAAVRYF. DNA of the CDR3: TGTGCCAGCTCGTCCGTCCCGTTAGCGGCAGTCAGGTACTTC.